This passage covers 5 T cell receptor beta chains from one sample sequenced in a study of siplizumab effects on memory and regulatory T cells (dated by TCRdb to the late 2010s). Libraries came from the immunoSEQ multiplex PCR assay. Imported from immuneACCESS, the table was reduced by TCRdb to in-frame sequences with V and J called. These copies leave out some clones; in studies compared against another copy, an unresolved V gene accounts for under half, and the cause of the remainder is not known. The sample records over 100,000 clones, around 92% of which are singletons. Jointly, the top ten make up around 0.73% of the sample. What was sequenced was Tregs sorted from blood. These receptors came from a human donor in good health.

The rearrangement uses TRBV19 and TRBJ2-3, with D maybe TRBD1 (5 bases). Germline V lookup: CDR1 LNHDA, CDR2 SQIVND (reference sequence). The CDR3 sequence is 15 residues long. V dropped 1 base and J dropped 3 bases, with 11 bases sitting between them. The CDR3 nucleotides read TGTGCCAGTAGTATAGGGCAGAAGGGGACAGATACGCAGTATTTT. This translates into CASSIGQKGTDTQYF.

The chain couples TRBV12-5 to TRBJ1-3, with no clear D. The V end was cut by 4 bases, the J end by 2 bases, with 12 bases between. The CDR3 is 15 residues long. Germline V CDR1 and CDR2: LGHNT, FRNRAP. This CDR3 is CASGSPGRAGNTIYF. In nucleotides, the CDR3 is TGTGCTAGTGGTTCCCCCGGTAGGGCTGGAAACACCATATATTTT.

The rearrangement links TRBV9 to TRBJ2-7; TRBD2 matches 12 bases. Trimming removed 1 base from V and 5 bases from J; junction bases left unmatched: 1. The germline V gene encodes CDR1 SGDLS and CDR2 YYNGEE. CDR3 size: 14 residues. This CDR3 reads CASSVRTSGNEQYF. As DNA, the CDR3 is TGTGCCAGCAGCGTAAGGACTAGCGGGAACGAGCAGTACTTC.

The table lists this clone with a few counts. The chain uses TRBV20-1 and TRBJ1-2; D is perhaps TRBD1 (6 bases). The CDR3 sequence is 11 residues long. The germline V and J ends were trimmed by 4 bases and 6 bases, with 9 bases remaining between them. CDR1 and CDR2 from the germline V gene are DFQATT and SNEGSKA (reference sequence). The CDR3 DNA is TGCAGTGCTACACACAGGGATGGCTACACCTTC. Encoded protein: CSATHRDGYTF.

This rearrangement joins TRBV7-2 to TRBJ2-7, with D perhaps given as TRBD1 or TRBD2 (5 bases each). V dropped 1 base and J dropped 6 bases, with 16 bases sitting between them. The CDR3 extends over 15 amino acids. Germline V gene sequence: CDR1 SGHTA, CDR2 FQGNSA. The CDR3 loop reads CASSLGSIRGREQYF. DNA of the CDR3: TGTGCCAGCAGCTTAGGTAGCATACGGGGCCGCGAGCAGTACTTC.